These T cell receptor beta chains were read from a single sample in a study of Ad26.COV2.S vaccination and SARS-CoV-2 variants. Assay: immunoSEQ multiplex PCR; the TCRdb copy retains only in-frame clones and omits some. Of around 450,000 clones in the sample, about 88% are singletons; the top ten hold roughly 2.5%. The sequenced sample was peripheral blood, obtained in a trial of Ad26.COV2.S vaccine versus placebo. The receptors were sampled from a person aged 18-65 years who received the Ad26.COV2.S COVID-19 vaccine or a placebo. Each CDR3 is given with its conserved first and last residue. The D gene is left open where the match is weak. Not every row has a clone size; where given, it reads once, few, many or a size class.

V: TRBV7-9; J: TRBJ1-6; size: NA; D: NA; DNA: TGTGCCAGCAGCTTAGGCCCCACAGGATCTAATTCACCCCTCCACTTT; CDR3: CASSLGPTGSNSPLHF
V: TRBV9; J: TRBJ1-3; size: NA; D: NA; DNA: TGTGCCAGCAGCGTACCTGAAACTGGAAACACCATATATTTT; CDR3: CASSVPETGNTIYF
V: TRBV11-3; J: TRBJ1-2; size: NA; D: NA; DNA: TGTGCCAGCAGCCCTACCGGGGTGAAAGGAGATGGCTACACCTTC; CDR3: CASSPTGVKGDGYTF
V: TRBV7-9; J: TRBJ2-6; size: NA; D: TRBD1; DNA: TGTGCCAGCAGCTCCCATAGGACAGGGGTTGGGGCCAACGTCCTGACTTTC; CDR3: CASSSHRTGVGANVLTF
V: TRBV2; J: TRBJ2-1; size: NA; D: NA; DNA: TGTGCCAGCGGACGTGGCAGCTCCTACAATGAGCAGTTCTTC; CDR3: CASGRGSSYNEQFF
V: TRBV19; J: TRBJ1-1; size: NA; D: NA; DNA: TGTGCCAGTAGTATAGGGGGAGGGAACACTGAAGCTTTCTTT; CDR3: CASSIGGGNTEAFF
V: TRBV4-3; J: TRBJ1-1; size: NA; D: NA; DNA: TGCGCCAGCAGCCAAGATTCGCGAGCTTTCCTTGAGGCTTTCTTT; CDR3: CASSQDSRAFLEAFF
V: TRBV24-1; J: TRBJ2-5; size: NA; D: NA; DNA: TGTGCCACCAGTGACCCCCCGACAGATCAAGAGACCCAGTACTTC; CDR3: CATSDPPTDQETQYF
V: TRBV4-2; J: TRBJ1-2; size: NA; D: NA; DNA: TGTGCCAGCAGACGAGAGCCCCAGGGTGGAGATGGCTACACCTTC; CDR3: CASRREPQGGDGYTF
V: TRBV4-2; J: TRBJ1-5; size: NA; D: TRBD1; DNA: TGTGCCAGCAGCCAAAGGACAGGGTCGGGGAATCAGCCCCAGCATTTT; CDR3: CASSQRTGSGNQPQHF
V: TRBV11-3; J: TRBJ2-2; size: NA; D: NA; DNA: TGTGCCAGCAGCCAGACTAGTCACACCGGGGAGCTGTTTTTT; CDR3: CASSQTSHTGELFF
V: TRBV7-2; J: TRBJ2-7; size: once; D: NA; DNA: TGTGCCAGCAGCTTAGGTTCCAGGTCCTACGAGCAGTACTTC; CDR3: CASSLGSRSYEQYF
V: TRBV5-8; J: TRBJ1-5; size: few; D: TRBD1; DNA: TGTGCCAGCAGCTTACTGACAGGGGCCACCCTTAATCAGCCCCAGCATTTT; CDR3: CASSLLTGATLNQPQHF
V: TRBV5-1; J: TRBJ2-3; size: NA; D: TRBD2; DNA: TGCGCCAGCAGCTTAACTAGCGGGGGGGCAGATACGCAGTATTTT; CDR3: CASSLTSGGADTQYF
V: TRBV6-2/TRBV6-3; J: TRBJ1-2; size: NA; D: NA; DNA: TGTGCCAGCAGTTACTCTAACTATGGCTACACCTTC; CDR3: CASSYSNYGYTF